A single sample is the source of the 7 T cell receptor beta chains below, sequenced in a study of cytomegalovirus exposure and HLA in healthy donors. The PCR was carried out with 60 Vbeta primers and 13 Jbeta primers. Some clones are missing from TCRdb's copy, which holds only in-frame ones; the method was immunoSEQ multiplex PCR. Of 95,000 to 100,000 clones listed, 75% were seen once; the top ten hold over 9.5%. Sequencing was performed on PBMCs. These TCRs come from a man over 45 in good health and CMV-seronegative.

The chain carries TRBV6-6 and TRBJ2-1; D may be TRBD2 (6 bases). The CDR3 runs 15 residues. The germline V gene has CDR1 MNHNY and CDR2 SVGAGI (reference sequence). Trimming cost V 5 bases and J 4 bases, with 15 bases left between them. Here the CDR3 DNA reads TGTGCCAGCAGTCATTACCCTCGGGAGTACAATGAGCAGTTCTTC. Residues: CASSHYPREYNEQFF.

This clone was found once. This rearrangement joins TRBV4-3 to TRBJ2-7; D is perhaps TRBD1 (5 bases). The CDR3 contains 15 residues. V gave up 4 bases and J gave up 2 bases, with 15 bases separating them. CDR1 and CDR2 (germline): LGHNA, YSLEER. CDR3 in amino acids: CASSPGQGFTYEQYF. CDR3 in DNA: TGCGCCAGCAGCCCCGGACAAGGGTTCACCTACGAGCAGTACTTC.

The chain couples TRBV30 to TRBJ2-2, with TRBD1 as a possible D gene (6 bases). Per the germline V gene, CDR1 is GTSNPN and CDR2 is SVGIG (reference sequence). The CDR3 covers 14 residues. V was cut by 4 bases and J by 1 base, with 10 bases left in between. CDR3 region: CAWKRGWNTGELFF. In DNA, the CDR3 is TGTGCCTGGAAAAGGGGGTGGAACACCGGGGAGCTGTTTTTT.

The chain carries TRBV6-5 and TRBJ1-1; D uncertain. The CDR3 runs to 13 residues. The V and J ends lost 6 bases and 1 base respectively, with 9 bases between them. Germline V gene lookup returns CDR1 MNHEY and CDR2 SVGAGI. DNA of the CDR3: TGTGCCAGCAGCGTAAAGAGGAACACTGAAGCTTTCTTT. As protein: CASSVKRNTEAFF.

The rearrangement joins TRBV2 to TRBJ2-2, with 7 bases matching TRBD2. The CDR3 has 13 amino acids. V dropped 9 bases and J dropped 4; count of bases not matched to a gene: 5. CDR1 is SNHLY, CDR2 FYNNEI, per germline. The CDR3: CARGRAGTGELFF. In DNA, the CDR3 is TGTGCCAGAGGGAGGGCGGGCACCGGGGAGCTGTTTTTT. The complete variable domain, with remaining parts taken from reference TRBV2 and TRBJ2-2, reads EPEVTQTPSHQVTQMGQEVILRCVPISNHLYFYWYRQILGQKVEFLVSFYNNEISEKSEIFDDQFSVERPDGSNFTLKIRSTKLEDSAMYFCARGRAGTGELFFGEGSRLTVL.

CDR3 region: CATLAGGYTDTQYF. The DNA for the CDR3 is TGTGCCACCCTAGCGGGAGGTTACACAGATACGCAGTATTTT. The chain combines TRBV28 with TRBJ2-3; the match to TRBD2 covers 11 bases. The CDR3 length is 14 residues. In germline, CDR1 is MDHEN, CDR2 SYDVKM. J gave up 2 bases and V 10 bases, and 5 bases lay outside the gene matches.

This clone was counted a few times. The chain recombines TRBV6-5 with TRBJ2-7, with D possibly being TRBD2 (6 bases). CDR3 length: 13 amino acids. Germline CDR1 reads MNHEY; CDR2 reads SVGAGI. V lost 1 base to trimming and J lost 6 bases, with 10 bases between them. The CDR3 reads CASSYLSGVEQYF. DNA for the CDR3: TGTGCCAGCAGTTACTTATCGGGGGTCGAGCAGTACTTC.